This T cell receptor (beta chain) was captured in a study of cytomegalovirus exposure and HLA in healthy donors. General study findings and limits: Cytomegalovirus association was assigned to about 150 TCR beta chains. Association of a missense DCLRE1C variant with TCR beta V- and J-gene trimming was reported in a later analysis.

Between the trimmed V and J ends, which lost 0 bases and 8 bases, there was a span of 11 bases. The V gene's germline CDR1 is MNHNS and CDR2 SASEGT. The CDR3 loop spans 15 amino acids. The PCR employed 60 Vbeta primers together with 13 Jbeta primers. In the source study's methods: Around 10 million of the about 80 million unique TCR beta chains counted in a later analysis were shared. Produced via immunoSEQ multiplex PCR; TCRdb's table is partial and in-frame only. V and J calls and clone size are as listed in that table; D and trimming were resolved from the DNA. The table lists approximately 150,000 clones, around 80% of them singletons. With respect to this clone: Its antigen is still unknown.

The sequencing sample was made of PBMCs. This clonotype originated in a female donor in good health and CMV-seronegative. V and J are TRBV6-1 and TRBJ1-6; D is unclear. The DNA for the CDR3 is TGTGCCAGCAGTGAAGCACCCGGGTCTTATTCACCCCTCCACTTT. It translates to CASSEAPGSYSPLHF.